The 19 T cell receptor beta chains reported below all come from one sample, sequenced in a study of T cell repertoires in cytomegalovirus infection. The antigens of these receptors remain unknown. TCRdb re-called the reads with MiXCR, one entry per CDR3 protein. The sample has hundreds of thousands of distinct CDR3 sequences; 33% are singletons. This specimen consisted of cultured PBMCs, obtained from culture after CMV antigen stimulation. The receptors stem from a human donor in good health (CMV status not recorded). Some clones in this sample may be carry-over from other donors' samples.

The CDR3 nucleotides read TGTGCCAGCAGTCTCCCTGGGGCACCCCTCCACTTT. Translated: CASSLPGAPLHF. This chain uses TRBV12-3 or TRBV12-4 with TRBJ1-6; D call uncertain. V lost 5 bases to trimming and J lost 11 bases, with 10 bases between them. The CDR3 sequence is 12 residues long.

This clonotype was counted a few times. The CDR3: CASSLGQGNNEQYF. CDR3 in DNA: TGTGCCAGCAGTTTAGGTCAGGGGAACAACGAGCAGTACTTC. V usage is TRBV12-3 or TRBV12-4 and J usage is TRBJ2-7; D may be TRBD1 (6 bases). V gave up 1 base and J gave up 5 bases, with 12 bases separating them. The CDR3 has 14 residues.

The chain combines TRBV2 with TRBJ1-2; TRBD1 agrees at 7 bases. Trimming took 8 bases from V and 7 from J; bases not matched to a gene: 7. The CDR3 is 12 amino acids. The germline V gene has CDR1 SNHLY and CDR2 FYNNEI. The CDR3 bases are TGTGCCAGCTCGGGACAGAAGGCTGGCTACACCTTC. Amino acid sequence: CASSGQKAGYTF.

The chain links TRBV7-8 to TRBJ2-5; 12 bases are shared with TRBD2. CDR1 SGHVS and CDR2 FQNEAQ come from the germline V gene. CDR3 length equals 17 residues. V dropped 6 bases and J dropped 6; count of bases not matched to a gene: 14. Written as DNA, the CDR3 is TGTGCCAGCAGGGCCTGGGCTAGCGGGGGGGCGAGGAAGACCCAGTACTTC. Amino acid sequence: CASRAWASGGARKTQYF.

The chain couples TRBV7-9 to TRBJ2-5; 8 bases fit TRBD1. V dropped 3 bases and J dropped 5; count of bases not matched to a gene: 5. Germline CDR1 SEHNR, CDR2 FQNEAQ (reference sequence). This CDR3 has 14 residues. The CDR3 DNA reads as TGTGCCAGCAGCTTTCAGGGGGCACGGGAGACCCAGTACTTC. Protein product: CASSFQGARETQYF. The variable domain in full, completed from reference TRBV7-9 and TRBJ2-5, reads DTGVSQNPRHKITKRGQNVTFRCDPISEHNRLYWYRQTLGQGPEFLTYFQNEAQLEKSRLLSDRFSAERPKGSFSTLEIQRTEQGDSAMYLCASSFQGARETQYFGPGTRLLVL.

The rearrangement joins TRBV20-1 to TRBJ2-3; 7 bases align to TRBD2. The CDR3 loop spans 14 amino acids. Losses at the gene ends were 5 bases for V and 10 bases for J; bases not matched to a gene: 15. The germline gives CDR1 DFQATT, CDR2 SNEGSKA (reference sequence). The chain's CDR3 is CSADTGTTKRAQYF. CDR3 coding DNA: TGCAGTGCTGATACCGGGACTACCAAGAGGGCGCAGTATTTT.

V gene TRBV12-3 or TRBV12-4 combines with J gene TRBJ2-3; D not certain. The V gene lost 0 bases and the J gene lost 3 bases, with 13 bases spanning the gap. The length of the CDR3 is 16 residues. DNA of the CDR3: TGTGCCAGCAGTTTAGCCCCGGGCCCTAGGACAGATACGCAGTATTTT. It encodes CASSLAPGPRTDTQYF.

This clonotype was observed many times. J is TRBJ2-3 and V is TRBV7-9; 10 nucleotides align to TRBD2. V lost 3 bases and J lost 2; bases outside the gene matches: 11. Germline V lookup: CDR1 SEHNR, CDR2 FQNEAQ (reference sequence). CDR3 length: 18 amino acids. The chain's CDR3 is CASSFGTGTSELTDTQYF. As DNA, the CDR3 is TGTGCCAGCAGCTTTGGGACCGGGACTAGCGAACTCACAGATACGCAGTATTTT. Variable domain in full (rest from reference TRBV7-9 and TRBJ2-3): DTGVSQNPRHKITKRGQNVTFRCDPISEHNRLYWYRQTLGQGPEFLTYFQNEAQLEKSRLLSDRFSAERPKGSFSTLEIQRTEQGDSAMYLCASSFGTGTSELTDTQYFGPGTRLTVL.

The chain combines TRBV6-5 with TRBJ1-1; 8 nucleotides align to TRBD1. This CDR3 has 13 residues. The trim removed 5 bases at V and 5 bases at J, leaving 4 bases unmatched. The germline gives CDR1 MNHEY, CDR2 SVGAGI. CDR3 sequence: CASSNRGWTEAFF. DNA of the CDR3: TGTGCCAGCAGTAACAGGGGGTGGACTGAAGCTTTCTTT.

This clonotype was counted only a few times. The rearrangement links TRBV7-6 to TRBJ2-2; possibly TRBD1 for D (5 bases). CDR1 is SGHVS, CDR2 FNYEAQ, per germline. The length of the CDR3 is 13 residues. Trimming shortened V by 3 bases and J by 4 bases, and 6 bases separated the two germline ends. This chain's CDR3 is CASSLDTTGELFF. DNA for the CDR3: TGTGCCAGCAGCTTGGACACCACCGGGGAGCTGTTTTTT.

The chain joins TRBV9 to TRBJ2-1; 7 bases match TRBD2. Germline V lookup: CDR1 SGDLS, CDR2 YYNGEE. V shed 3 bases, J shed 8 bases, and the junction held 14 bases outside the gene matches. The CDR3 is made up of 16 amino acids. The CDR3 region is CASSDPERGRNDEQFF. In DNA form, the CDR3 reads TGTGCCAGCAGCGACCCGGAGCGGGGACGGAATGATGAGCAGTTCTTC.

J is TRBJ2-2 and V is TRBV15; D remains ambiguous. The V end lost 6 bases, the J end lost 5 bases, and 16 bases lay between the germline ends. Germline V gives CDR1 LNHNV, CDR2 YYDKDF (reference sequence). This CDR3 comprises 15 residues. The CDR3 nucleotides are TGTGCCACCAGAGCAGGAAGAAGGGAAACCGGGGAGCTGTTTTTT. Its protein is CATRAGRRETGELFF.

V is TRBV6-2 or TRBV6-3 and J is TRBJ1-1; TRBD1 is a possible D gene (6 bases). Trimming shortened V by 0 bases and J by 4 bases, and 12 bases separated the two germline ends. Germline values: CDR1 MNHEY, CDR2 SVGEGT. The CDR3 sequence is 15 residues long. The CDR3 protein is CASSYSNRVGTEAFF. The CDR3 bases are TGTGCCAGCAGTTACTCGAACAGGGTTGGCACTGAAGCTTTCTTT.

On this clonotype: A clone one base away is much larger, so this may be a read error. This chain connects TRBV7-2 to TRBJ2-7, with 14 nucleotides matching TRBD2. The CDR3 loop spans 16 amino acids. Germline V gene sequence: CDR1 SGHTA, CDR2 FQGNSA. V dropped 1 base and J dropped 2; count of bases not matched to a gene: 1. This CDR3 reads CTSSLEGLAGAYEQYF. CDR3 DNA sequence: TGTACCAGCAGCTTAGAGGGACTAGCGGGAGCCTACGAGCAGTACTTC.

The table lists this clonotype with a few counts. The chain recombines TRBV7-9 with TRBJ1-5; D gene ambiguous. Germline V gives CDR1 SEHNR, CDR2 FQNEAQ (reference sequence). V was shortened by 4 bases and J by 4 bases, with 14 bases between the two germline ends. The CDR3 covers 15 residues. The CDR3 DNA is TGTGCCAGCAGCTCCCCCGGGCATTCAAATCAGCCCCAGCATTTT. This sequence encodes CASSSPGHSNQPQHF. The entire variable domain, with the rest obtained from reference TRBV7-9 and TRBJ1-5, is as follows: DTGVSQNPRHKITKRGQNVTFRCDPISEHNRLYWYRQTLGQGPEFLTYFQNEAQLEKSRLLSDRFSAERPKGSFSTLEIQRTEQGDSAMYLCASSSPGHSNQPQHFGDGTRLSIL.

This clonotype was counted a few times. V usage is TRBV28 and J usage is TRBJ1-5; the D gene is possibly TRBD1 (6 bases). CDR1 MDHEN and CDR2 SYDVKM come from the germline V gene. Trimming shortened V by 2 bases and J by 0 bases, and 11 bases separated the two germline ends. CDR3 length equals 16 residues. CDR3 sequence: CASSLLQGNSNQPQHF. The CDR3 DNA follows: TGTGCCAGCAGTTTACTACAGGGTAATAGCAATCAGCCCCAGCATTTT.

This clonotype was counted ten times or more. The chain joins TRBV7-2 to TRBJ2-4; perhaps TRBD1 as D (7 bases). From germline, CDR1 is SGHTA and CDR2 FQGNSA. Trimming took 1 base from V and 8 from J, leaving 15 bases between them. This CDR3 has 15 residues. The CDR3 DNA reads TGTGCCAGCAGCTTAGGGCTGGAGGGGGCGGACATTCAGTACTTC. Protein: CASSLGLEGADIQYF.

This clonotype was seen at least ten times. The chain is built from TRBV7-8 and TRBJ1-2; the match to TRBD1 covers 9 bases. J gave up 8 bases and V 3 bases, and 4 bases lay outside the gene matches. The CDR3 has 13 amino acids. Germline CDR1 SGHVS, CDR2 FQNEAQ. CDR3 coding DNA: TGTGCCAGCAGCTTTCGGACAGGGGAAGGCTACACCTTC. Its translation: CASSFRTGEGYTF.

The chain combines TRBV20-1 with TRBJ1-1; TRBD1 agrees at 7 bases. Germline CDR1 and CDR2: DFQATT and SNEGSKA (reference sequence). The junction had 6 bases not matched to a gene; V was cut back by 0 bases and J by 2 bases. This CDR3 spans 15 amino acids. The DNA of the CDR3 is TGCAGTGCTAGAGATCCGGGACAGATAAACACTGAAGCTTTCTTT. This codes for CSARDPGQINTEAFF.